The 19 T cell receptor beta chains in this list originate from one sample, sequenced in a study of OX40 agonist ivuxolimab in advanced cancers. Here immunoSEQ multiplex PCR was the method, and the copy in TCRdb shows in-frame clones only, minus some. The table shows 30,000 to 35,000 clones, with roughly 80% occurring only once. The sample in question was CD4+ or CD8+ T cells sorted from blood, obtained in a trial of the OX40 agonist ivuxolimab. The source is an adult with an advanced solid tumor such as melanoma, head and neck, liver or kidney cancer.

V and J are TRBV29-1 and TRBJ2-5; 7 bases map to TRBD1. V trimming: 5 bases; J trimming: 3 bases; junction bases outside the gene matches: 6. Germline V lookup: CDR1 SQVTM, CDR2 ANQGSEA. CDR3 length equals 13 residues. In DNA, the CDR3 is TGCAGCGTTTACCAGGACAGGAAAGAGACCCAGTACTTC. Amino acids: CSVYQDRKETQYF. Together with reference TRBV29-1 and TRBJ2-5, the CDR3 gives the full variable domain: SAVISQKPSRDICQRGTSLTIQCQVDSQVTMMFWYRQQPGQSLTLIATANQGSEATYESGFVIDKFPISRPNLTFSTLTVSNMSPEDSSIYLCSVYQDRKETQYFGPGTRLLVL.

The chain carries TRBV29-1 and TRBJ2-1; D possibly matches TRBD1 or TRBD2 (8 bases each). Per the germline V gene, CDR1 is SQVTM and CDR2 is ANQGSEA. The V gene lost 7 bases and the J gene lost 9 bases, with 16 bases spanning the gap. The CDR3 runs to 12 residues. The CDR3 reads CSGTGTSFEQFF. For the CDR3, the DNA is TGCAGCGGGACAGGGACTAGTTTTGAGCAGTTCTTC.

The chain couples TRBV6-5 to TRBJ2-3, with a tentative D call TRBD2 (5 bases). The V gene's germline CDR1 is MNHEY and CDR2 SVGAGI. Trimming shortened V by 8 bases and J by 0 bases, and 9 bases separated the two germline ends. This CDR3 has 13 residues. The CDR3 sequence is CASWGASTDTQYF. In DNA, the CDR3 is TGTGCCAGCTGGGGAGCAAGCACAGATACGCAGTATTTT.

V usage is TRBV5-1 and J usage is TRBJ1-3; 7 bases line up with TRBD1. This CDR3 spans 16 amino acids. V shed 1 base and J 4 bases; nucleotides not matched to a gene: 8. Germline CDR1 is SGHRS and CDR2 is YFSETQ. The DNA of the CDR3 is TGCGCCAGCAGCTTGAGGTCAGGGGGACTCGGAAACACCATATATTTT. This translates into CASSLRSGGLGNTIYF.

This clone has only a few counts. The rearrangement links TRBV6-1 to TRBJ2-3; 10 bases are a match to TRBD2. Germline V gene lookup returns CDR1 MNHNS and CDR2 SASEGT. CDR3 length: 15 amino acids. J was trimmed by 3 bases and V by 5 bases; bases with no gene match: 5. This chain's CDR3 is CASSFGAGGTDTQYF. The DNA for the CDR3 is TGTGCCAGCAGTTTCGGAGCGGGAGGGACAGATACGCAGTATTTT.

The chain links TRBV5-1 to TRBJ1-2; no firm D call. The V and J ends lost 4 bases and 4 bases respectively, with 14 bases between them. In germline, CDR1 is SGHRS, CDR2 YFSETQ. The CDR3 runs to 14 residues. The CDR3 DNA reads TGCGCCAGCAGCCCCGACGGGCCCGCCTATGGCTACACCTTC. Amino acids: CASSPDGPAYGYTF.

This rearrangement joins TRBV5-4 to TRBJ2-4, with D tentatively TRBD1 or TRBD2 (5 bases each). V dropped 0 bases and J dropped 3 bases, with 13 bases sitting between them. Germline V gives CDR1 SGHNT, CDR2 YYREEE (reference sequence). CDR3 length: 16 amino acids. In DNA form, the CDR3 reads TGTGCCAGCAGCTTGGGGGCGGGTACAGGCAAAAACATTCAGTACTTC. Protein: CASSLGAGTGKNIQYF.

The chain joins TRBV4-1 to TRBJ2-1; TRBD2 might be the D (5 bases). The V end lost 3 bases, the J end lost 0 bases, and 15 bases lay between the germline ends. CDR3 size: 17 residues. Germline values: CDR1 MGHRA, CDR2 YSYEKL. The CDR3 DNA reads as TGCGCCAGCAGCCACCTGGGTTTGGGGAGCTCCTACAATGAGCAGTTCTTC. This gives the protein CASSHLGLGSSYNEQFF.

V and J are TRBV27 and TRBJ1-5, with TRBD1 identical over 8 bases. The CDR3 has 15 amino acids. CDR1 and CDR2 from the germline V gene are MNHEY and SMNVEV (reference sequence). Trimming cost V 4 bases and J 4 bases; bases outside gene matches: 6. CDR3 bases: TGTGCCAGCAGTTCGGCAGGGGGCGGGAATCAGCCCCAGCATTTT. Translating it yields CASSSAGGGNQPQHF.

The chain has TRBV28 and TRBJ1-2, with 7 nucleotides matching TRBD1. V trimming: 6 bases; J trimming: 6 bases; junction bases outside the gene matches: 7. Germline V CDR1 and CDR2: MDHEN, SYDVKM. This CDR3 spans 13 amino acids. This chain's CDR3 is CASRPDRVHGYTF. Here the CDR3 DNA reads TGTGCCAGCAGACCCGACAGGGTCCATGGCTACACCTTC.

By its share, this clone is medium-sized (0.01 to 0.1%). The chain uses TRBV27 and TRBJ1-1, with D unclear. V was clipped by 1 base and J by 8 bases, with 14 bases between them. CDR3 size: 14 residues. CDR1 and CDR2 (germline): MNHEY, SMNVEV (reference sequence). CDR3 sequence reads: CASSLFRDGMEAFF. In DNA, the CDR3 is TGTGCCAGCAGTTTATTCCGAGATGGTATGGAAGCTTTCTTT.

The genes are TRBV10-3 and TRBJ2-7; no clear D. CDR1 is ENHRY, CDR2 SYGVKD, per germline. This CDR3 has 14 amino acids. Trimming took off 4 bases at V and 2 bases at J, with 12 bases between the two ends. CDR3 region: CAISVGGQPYEQYF. CDR3 nucleotides: TGTGCCATCAGTGTCGGCGGTCAACCCTACGAGCAGTACTTC.

The J gene is TRBJ1-4, the V gene TRBV11-1; maybe TRBD1 (5 bases). Germline CDR1 SGHAT, CDR2 FQDESV (reference sequence). The CDR3 is 14 amino acids. Deletions cut 6 bases from V and 8 bases from J, with 16 bases between. The DNA for the CDR3 is TGTGCCAGCAGTTTCGGGCAGGGCGGAGAAAAACTGTTTTTT. Protein: CASSFGQGGEKLFF.

This clone was recorded a few times. This chain connects TRBV7-2 to TRBJ2-5; no reliable D call. Trimming removed 3 bases at V and 5 bases at J, with 10 bases between. The CDR3 covers 13 residues. Per the germline V gene, CDR1 is SGHTA and CDR2 is FQGNSA. The DNA of the CDR3 is TGTGCCAGCAGCTTCGGGTTTATGGAGACCCAGTACTTC. As protein: CASSFGFMETQYF.

V usage is TRBV7-3 and J usage is TRBJ2-3; a weak D match, TRBD1 (5 bases). Germline assignment: CDR1 SGHTA and CDR2 FQGTGA. V shed 5 bases and J shed 3 bases, with 12 bases lying between them. The CDR3 is made up of 14 amino acids. CDR3 in DNA: TGTGCCAGCAGCGTATCCGCAGGGACAGATACGCAGTATTTT. Amino acids: CASSVSAGTDTQYF. Full variable domain (rest looked up from reference TRBV7-3 and TRBJ2-3): GAGVSQTPSNKVTEKGKYVELRCDPISGHTALYWYRQSLGQGPEFLIYFQGTGAADDSGLPNDRFFAVRPEGSVSTLKIQRTERGDSAVYLCASSVSAGTDTQYFGPGTRLTVL.

In this sample, this clone turned up once. The chain has TRBV6-5 and TRBJ2-2; tentative D call: TRBD1 (5 bases). The CDR3 contains 16 residues. Germline values: CDR1 MNHEY, CDR2 SVGAGI. Deletions cut 4 bases from V and 1 base from J, with 13 bases between. The CDR3 region is CASSSRPGQNTGELFF. In DNA, the CDR3 is TGTGCCAGCAGTTCCCGCCCTGGACAGAACACCGGGGAGCTGTTTTTT.

The genes are TRBV7-9 and TRBJ1-2; TRBD1 is a possible D gene (6 bases). CDR1 is SEHNR and CDR2 is FQNEAQ in the germline V gene (reference sequence). Trimming stripped 4 bases from V and 4 bases from J, with 16 bases between. This CDR3 has 15 residues. In DNA form, the CDR3 reads TGTGCCAGCAGCTCCGGACAGCTGGATATCTATGGCTACACCTTC. Translating it yields CASSSGQLDIYGYTF. Combining the CDR3 with reference TRBV7-9 and TRBJ1-2 gives the whole variable domain DTGVSQNPRHKITKRGQNVTFRCDPISEHNRLYWYRQTLGQGPEFLTYFQNEAQLEKSRLLSDRFSAERPKGSFSTLEIQRTEQGDSAMYLCASSSGQLDIYGYTFGSGTRLTVV.

The V gene is TRBV29-1, the J gene TRBJ2-7, with 7 bases matching TRBD2. The V gene end was trimmed by 4 bases and the J gene end by 3 bases; junction bases not matched to a gene: 9. In germline, CDR1 is SQVTM, CDR2 ANQGSEA. CDR3 length equals 14 residues. The CDR3 loop is CSVAGLGGHYEQYF. The DNA of the CDR3 is TGCAGCGTTGCCGGACTAGGAGGGCACTACGAGCAGTACTTC.

CDR3 residues: CASSLTDTNEKLFF. DNA for the CDR3: TGTGCCAGCAGCCTGACAGACACTAATGAAAAACTGTTTTTT. The rearrangement joins TRBV7-2 to TRBJ1-4, with D maybe TRBD1 (5 bases). The V end lost 5 bases, the J end lost 2 bases, and 9 bases lay between the germline ends. This CDR3 comprises 14 residues. CDR1 is SGHTA, CDR2 FQGNSA, per germline.